The 26 T cell receptor beta chains presented below share a single source sample, sequenced in a study of CD8 T cells in ankylosing spondylitis. MiXCR was run by TCRdb on the 5' RACE reads, yielding one entry per CDR3 protein. The sample has roughly 220,000 distinct CDR3 sequences, 10% seen once. Sequenced material: blood, either unsorted or a sorted T cell fraction (not recorded which). Source of these receptors: a male donor with ankylosing spondylitis or in good health (not recorded which).

This clonotype was found many times. This chain joins TRBV5-1 and TRBJ1-2; TRBD1 is a possible D gene (5 bases). The CDR3 is 13 residues long. The V end was cut by 1 base, the J end by 8 bases, with 12 bases between. Germline CDR1 SGHRS, CDR2 YFSETQ. The CDR3 reads CASSLSQGLGYTF. The CDR3, as DNA: TGCGCCAGCAGCTTGTCCCAGGGCCTCGGCTACACCTTC.

In its sample, this clonotype was seen many times. The chain combines TRBV12-3 or TRBV12-4 with TRBJ2-1; D is unclear. This CDR3 comprises 14 residues. The ends were cut back, 2 bases at V and 9 bases at J, with 14 bases in the middle. CDR3: CASSLTSASFEQFF. In DNA form, the CDR3 reads TGTGCCAGCAGTTTAACGTCTGCTTCGTTTGAGCAGTTCTTC.

In this sample, this clonotype turned up many times. The chain carries TRBV6-1 and TRBJ1-2; 8 bases fit TRBD1. The CDR3 runs to 15 residues. The V segment lost 2 bases and the J segment 7 bases; nucleotides outside the gene matches: 9. CDR1 and CDR2 from the germline V gene are MNHNS and SASEGT. This CDR3 is CASSERQGARSGYTF. CDR3 nucleotides: TGTGCCAGCAGTGAACGGCAGGGGGCTCGGAGTGGCTACACCTTC.

This clonotype was seen many times. The gene calls are TRBV2 and TRBJ2-1; D is undetermined. The germline CDR1 and CDR2 sequences are SNHLY and FYNNEI. Trimming stripped 3 bases from V and 0 bases from J, with 9 bases between. This CDR3 is built from 15 residues. In nucleotides, the CDR3 is TGTGCCAGCAGTGAGGGCCGGAGCTCCTACAATGAGCAGTTCTTC. This codes for CASSEGRSSYNEQFF.

V gene TRBV12-3 or TRBV12-4 combines with J gene TRBJ1-1, with TRBD1 as a possible D gene (6 bases). The CDR3 has 13 amino acids. V was clipped by 6 bases and J by 7 bases, with 15 bases between them. The chain's CDR3 is CASRIGQPDEAFF. The CDR3 coding sequence is TGTGCCAGCAGGATTGGACAGCCAGATGAAGCTTTCTTT.

This clonotype was counted ten times or more. This chain links TRBV6-2 or TRBV6-3 with TRBJ1-2; D is possibly TRBD1 (5 bases). The ends were cut back, 2 bases at V and 7 bases at J, with 17 bases in the middle. There are 15 residues in the CDR3. Germline CDR1 and CDR2: MNHEY and SVGEGT. CDR3 region: CASSYAQRAGTGYTF. CDR3 nucleotides: TGTGCCAGCAGTTACGCCCAGCGGGCCGGGACTGGCTACACCTTC.

This clonotype was observed a few times. V is TRBV9 and J is TRBJ2-2; D uncertain. Trimming cost V 0 bases and J 4 bases, with 7 bases left between them. The CDR3 covers 14 residues. Germline V CDR1 and CDR2: SGDLS, YYNGEE. The CDR3 region has the DNA TGTGCCAGCAGCGTAGGAGGATTCACCGGGGAGCTGTTTTTT. Encoded protein: CASSVGGFTGELFF. Combining the CDR3 with reference TRBV9 and TRBJ2-2 gives the whole variable domain DSGVTQTPKHLITATGQRVTLRCSPRSGDLSVYWYQQSLDQGLQFLIQYYNGEERAKGNILERFSAQQFPDLHSELNLSSLELGDSALYFCASSVGGFTGELFFGEGSRLTVL.

This clonotype was recorded at least ten times. This rearrangement joins TRBV20-1 to TRBJ2-3; 9 bases align to TRBD1. Germline CDR1 reads DFQATT; CDR2 reads SNEGSKA (reference sequence). The V segment lost 5 bases and the J segment 4 bases; nucleotides outside the gene matches: 4. The CDR3 runs 13 residues. The CDR3 DNA sequence: TGCAGTGCTTCACAGGGGGCCTCAGATACGCAGTATTTT. It specifies CSASQGASDTQYF.

This clonotype was seen many times. The genes are TRBV5-8 and TRBJ1-6; 10 nucleotides align to TRBD1. The J segment lost 6 bases and the V segment lost 4 bases, leaving 4 bases of the junction unmatched. CDR3 size: 15 residues. Germline values: CDR1 SGHTS, CDR2 YDEGEE. CDR3 in DNA: TGTGCCAGCAGCGTGACAGGGGGCCGTAATTCACCCCTCCACTTT. This sequence encodes CASSVTGGRNSPLHF.

This clonotype has a count of ten or more. The chain has TRBV20-1 and TRBJ1-1; D is ambiguous. Germline V lookup: CDR1 DFQATT, CDR2 SNEGSKA (reference sequence). Between the trimmed V and J ends, which lost 6 bases and 0 bases, there was a span of 14 bases. This CDR3 has 14 amino acids. DNA of the CDR3: TGCAGTGCCTTCCTCGCCAGTCTGAACACTGAAGCTTTCTTT. Protein sequence: CSAFLASLNTEAFF.

This clonotype turned up a few times. This chain links TRBV12-3 or TRBV12-4 with TRBJ1-6; D ambiguous. V lost 6 bases, J lost 9 bases, and 9 bases lay in between. The CDR3 covers 12 residues. The CDR3 is CASSSSSSPLHF. DNA of the CDR3: TGTGCCAGCAGCTCTAGTAGTTCACCCCTCCACTTT.

The rearrangement joins TRBV21-1 to TRBJ1-6; the table's D call, TRBD1, was not checked against the DNA. TRBV21-1 is listed as a pseudogene. The CDR3 consists of 15 residues. The DNA for the CDR3 is TGTGCCAGCAGCAAGAGGGCGCGAACCCCTTCACCCCTCCACTTT. Protein: CASSKRARTPSPLHF.

This clonotype was detected many times. The chain recombines TRBV24-1 with TRBJ2-7; D might be TRBD1 (5 bases). This CDR3 spans 13 amino acids. The V end lost 4 bases, the J end lost 1 base, and 7 bases lay between the germline ends. Germline V gives CDR1 KGHDR, CDR2 SFDVKD. This CDR3 reads CATSDRQSYEQYF. CDR3 nucleotides: TGTGCCACCAGTGACCGACAGTCCTACGAGCAGTACTTC.

Notes on this clonotype: Relative to the germline gene, one junction end is altered; a read error may explain this. V gene TRBV6-5 combines with J gene TRBJ1-2, with D maybe TRBD1 (6 bases). Germline CDR1 and CDR2: MNHEY and SVGAGI. CDR3 size: 12 residues. CDR3 sequence reads: CAGSKQGYGYTF. The CDR3 DNA sequence: TGTGCCGGCAGCAAACAGGGCTATGGCTACACCTTC.

The chain links TRBV29-1 to TRBJ1-5; the D gene is possibly TRBD1 (6 bases). In germline, CDR1 is SQVTM, CDR2 ANQGSEA. This CDR3 is 18 amino acids long. V was cut by 4 bases and J by 0 bases, with 22 bases left in between. In DNA, the CDR3 is TGCAGCGTTGCGACCGGCAGGGGCGGCGATTATAGCAATCAGCCCCAGCATTTT. Its protein is CSVATGRGGDYSNQPQHF.

The chain is built from TRBV5-6 and TRBJ2-4; 8 positions match TRBD1. The germline V gene encodes CDR1 SGHDT and CDR2 YYEEEE. The V segment lost 0 bases and the J segment 0 bases; nucleotides outside the gene matches: 8. This CDR3 spans 18 amino acids. The DNA for the CDR3 is TGTGCCAGCAGCTTGGAGACAGGGGTCTTATCAGCCAAAAACATTCAGTACTTC. Translated: CASSLETGVLSAKNIQYF.

Worth noting for this clonotype: This may arise from a read error, as a much more abundant clone is one base away. This chain uses TRBV20-1 with TRBJ2-5, with TRBD1 identical over 8 bases. The V segment lost 1 base and the J segment 2 bases; nucleotides outside the gene matches: 6. CDR3 size: 15 residues. The germline gives CDR1 DFQATT, CDR2 SNEGSKA (reference sequence). The CDR3 coding sequence is TGCAGTGCTAGAGGGGCACAGGGGGTACAAGAGACCCAGTACTTC. It encodes CSARGAQGVQETQYF.

This clonotype was seen repeatedly, ten times or more. The genes are TRBV18 and TRBJ2-5; D is uncertain. The V gene lost 3 bases and the J gene lost 5 bases, with 10 bases spanning the gap. Germline lookup yields CDR1 KGHSH and CDR2 LQKENI. CDR3 length: 13 residues. The CDR3 protein is CASSPAVGETQYF. CDR3 sequence (DNA): TGTGCCAGCTCACCGGCTGTGGGGGAGACCCAGTACTTC.

This clonotype occurred many times. The CDR3 coding sequence is TGCGCCAGCAGGGAGACTAGCGAATCCTACAATGAGCAGTTCTTC. Translating it yields CASRETSESYNEQFF. This chain links TRBV5-1 with TRBJ2-1, with TRBD2 identical over 8 bases. CDR1 and CDR2 from the germline V gene are SGHRS and YFSETQ. The trim removed 5 bases at V and 1 base at J, leaving 5 bases unmatched. There are 15 residues in the CDR3.

This clonotype was detected many times. The V and J genes are TRBV14 and TRBJ2-3, with D tentatively TRBD1 (6 bases). In germline, CDR1 is SGHDN, CDR2 FVKESK. The CDR3 length is 15 residues. Deletions cut 7 bases from V and 3 bases from J, with 17 bases between. The CDR3 here is CASTPRMGATDTQYF. In nucleotides, the CDR3 is TGTGCCAGCACCCCCCGGATGGGGGCTACAGATACGCAGTATTTT.

This clonotype occurred many times. The CDR3 is CASSHRAQGELFF. As DNA, the CDR3 is TGTGCCAGCAGTCACAGGGCCCAGGGGGAGCTGTTTTTT. The rearrangement joins TRBV12-3 or TRBV12-4 to TRBJ2-2; a weak D match, TRBD1 (6 bases). The length of the CDR3 is 13 residues. The germline V and J ends were trimmed by 5 bases and 8 bases, with 12 bases remaining between them.

This clonotype was seen repeatedly, ten times or more. The J gene is TRBJ1-4, the V gene TRBV24-1; D is undetermined. The length of the CDR3 is 13 residues. Germline CDR1 KGHDR, CDR2 SFDVKD. Trimming removed 2 bases from V and 10 bases from J, with 10 bases in between. This CDR3 is CATSDSAYRKLFF. The CDR3 DNA sequence: TGTGCCACCAGTGATTCCGCCTATCGAAAACTGTTTTTT.

This clonotype was recorded a few times. The CDR3 DNA is TGCAGTGCCCTCCCGGGGGGGCTTATTGAGCAGTTCTTC. Translating it yields CSALPGGLIEQFF. The chain joins TRBV20-1 to TRBJ2-1; 8 positions match TRBD2. Germline V gene lookup returns CDR1 DFQATT and CDR2 SNEGSKA (reference sequence). Trimming removed 6 bases from V and 9 bases from J; junction bases left unmatched: 10. The CDR3 is 13 amino acids.

V gene TRBV28 combines with J gene TRBJ1-1, with 7 bases aligning to TRBD1. The CDR3 consists of 11 residues. V lost 6 bases and J lost 10; bases outside the gene matches: 5. The germline V gene has CDR1 MDHEN and CDR2 SYDVKM. The CDR3 DNA is TGTGCCAGCAGGCTCCAGGGGGGAGCTTTCTTT. Its translation is CASRLQGGAFF.

This clonotype was counted ten times or more. V is TRBV15 and J is TRBJ1-5, with D uncertain. Germline V CDR1 and CDR2: LNHNV, YYDKDF (reference sequence). Trimming removed 0 bases from V and 4 bases from J, with 1 base in between. This CDR3 region has 12 residues. CDR3 sequence: CATSRDNQPQHF. In nucleotides, the CDR3 is TGTGCCACCAGCAGAGATAATCAGCCCCAGCATTTT.

This clonotype was picked up a small number of times. V and J are TRBV11-1 and TRBJ2-3; no reliable D call. The germline gives CDR1 SGHAT, CDR2 FQDESV (reference sequence). This CDR3 region has 13 residues. Between the trimmed V and J ends, which lost 6 bases and 3 bases, there was a span of 10 bases. CDR3 DNA: TGTGCCAGCAGGAATACCGGGACAGATACGCAGTATTTT. Encoded protein: CASRNTGTDTQYF.